A single sample gave rise to the 2 T cell receptor beta chains below, sequenced in a study of blood T cells in healthy people across ages. Then a second PCR, running roughly 7 to 11 cycles, was carried out with a sample-barcoded 5' primer and a J-beta primer mix. TCRdb passed the 5' RACE reads through MiXCR, listing each CDR3 protein once. The sample comprises around 1.1 million distinct CDR3 sequences, around two fifths of which are singletons, and around 13% rests with the top ten. The sequenced sample was blood. The receptors were gathered from a man aged 18-30 years in good health.

This chain uses TRBV13 with TRBJ1-1, with D possibly being TRBD1 (5 bases). V shed 4 bases and J shed 1 base, with 19 bases lying between them. CDR1 is PRHDT and CDR2 is FYEKMQ in the germline V gene (reference sequence). The CDR3 spans 17 residues. The CDR3: CASSSRQSGLGNTEAFF. DNA of the CDR3: TGTGCCAGCAGCTCCCGACAGTCAGGGTTGGGGAACACTGAAGCTTTCTTT. Supplemented by reference TRBV13 and TRBJ1-1, the full variable domain reads AAGVIQSPRHLIKEKRETATLKCYPIPRHDTVYWYQQGPGQDPQFLISFYEKMQSDKGSIPDRFSAQQFSDYHSELNMSSLELGDSALYFCASSSRQSGLGNTEAFFGQGTRLTVV.

The V gene is TRBV11-2, the J gene TRBJ2-1; D call uncertain. Looked up from germline, CDR1 is SGHAT and CDR2 is FQNNGV. V gave up 4 bases and J gave up 9 bases, with 7 bases separating them. The CDR3 extends over 11 amino acids. The CDR3 DNA reads as TGTGCCAGCAGCTCATGGGTTGAGCAGTTCTTC. Protein: CASSSWVEQFF.